Listed below are T cell receptor beta chains from one sample, sequenced in a study of technical replicates of blood from a handful of donors. The assay was immunoSEQ multiplex PCR, and TCRdb's table has in-frame clones only and misses some. The sample carries about 62,000 clones, roughly 91% recorded once. Sequenced: PBMCs. Receptor source: a human donor in good health. Some clones in this sample may be carry-over from other donors' samples. Each CDR3 is given with its conserved first and last residue. Fields, in order: D gene, V gene, clone size, J gene, CDR3 DNA, CDR3 protein. The D gene is left open where the match is weak. Rows may omit the clone size; those that give it use once, few, many or a size class.

D: TRBD1; V: TRBV5-1; size: .; J: TRBJ1-1; DNA: TGCGCCAGCAGCACCGGGACAGGGGGTATCCGGAACACTGAAGCTTTCTTT; CDR3: CASSTGTGGIRNTEAFF
D: .; V: TRBV7-9; size: .; J: TRBJ2-6; DNA: TGTGCCAGCAGCTACGGACTGACCTCTGGGGCCAACGTCCTGACTTTC; CDR3: CASSYGLTSGANVLTF
D: TRBD2; V: TRBV2; size: .; J: TRBJ2-5; DNA: TGTGCCAGCACTAACGTTGCGGGGGGGGGAGAGACCCAGTACTTC; CDR3: CASTNVAGGGETQYF
D: .; V: TRBV5-4; size: few; J: TRBJ2-5; DNA: TGTGCCAGCAGCTGGGACCGTGGTGGGGGCAAGGTTGAGACCCAGTACTTC; CDR3: CASSWDRGGGKVETQYF
D: .; V: TRBV2; size: .; J: TRBJ2-5; DNA: TGTGCCAGCAGTGAGGAGGGGGCGACCAGGGAGACCCAGTACTTC; CDR3: CASSEEGATRETQYF
D: .; V: TRBV7-9; size: .; J: TRBJ1-3; DNA: TGTGCCAGCAGCTTAATCTGGGAGACTGGAAACACCATATATTTT; CDR3: CASSLIWETGNTIYF
D: TRBD2; V: TRBV7-2; size: .; J: TRBJ2-1; DNA: TGTGCCAGCAGCAATAATACTAGCGGGAGGAAGTTCTTC; CDR3: CASSNNTSGRKFF
D: TRBD1; V: TRBV4-1; size: .; J: TRBJ2-7; DNA: TGCGCCAGCAGCCAAGACCCCGGGACAGATTACGAGCAGTACTTC; CDR3: CASSQDPGTDYEQYF
D: TRBD2; V: TRBV14; size: .; J: TRBJ2-7; DNA: TGTGCCAGCAGCCAAAAAGGGACTAGCGGGAGGGCCCCGAGGTACGAGCAGTACTTC; CDR3: CASSQKGTSGRAPRYEQYF
D: .; V: TRBV7-2; size: .; J: TRBJ2-5; DNA: TGTGCCAGCAGCTTGGACACTCGAGAGACCCAGTACTTC; CDR3: CASSLDTRETQYF
D: TRBD2; V: TRBV7-7; size: once; J: TRBJ2-5; DNA: TGTGCCAGCAGCACCGGGACTAGCGGCCAAGAGACCCAGTACTTC; CDR3: CASSTGTSGQETQYF
D: TRBD1; V: TRBV2; size: .; J: TRBJ1-1; DNA: TGTGCCAGCAGGGGACAGGGGGTAGCTTTCTTT; CDR3: CASRGQGVAFF
D: .; V: TRBV7-6; size: .; J: TRBJ2-3; DNA: TGTGCCAGCAGCCAGACAGATACGCAGTATTTT; CDR3: CASSQTDTQYF
D: TRBD2; V: TRBV5-1; size: .; J: TRBJ2-5; DNA: TGCGCCAGCAGCGGGGGGACTAGCGGGGAGACCCAGTACTTC; CDR3: CASSGGTSGETQYF
D: .; V: TRBV5-4; size: .; J: TRBJ2-7; DNA: TGTGCCAGCAGCATAGACTCCTACGAGCAGTACTTC; CDR3: CASSIDSYEQYF
D: .; V: TRBV5-1; size: .; J: TRBJ2-1; DNA: TGCGCCAGCAGCTTACCAGCGGATGAGCAGTTCTTC; CDR3: CASSLPADEQFF
D: .; V: TRBV13; size: .; J: TRBJ2-5; DNA: TGTGCCAGCAGCGCAACTAGGCAAGAGACCCAGTACTTC; CDR3: CASSATRQETQYF
D: .; V: TRBV25-1; size: .; J: TRBJ2-6; DNA: TGTGCCAGCAGTGATTCAGGGGTCTCTGGGGCCAACGTCCTGACTTTC; CDR3: CASSDSGVSGANVLTF
D: .; V: TRBV19; size: .; J: TRBJ1-5; DNA: TGTGCCAGTAGTATGGTCTCCGGTGCCGACAATCAGCCCCAGCATTTT; CDR3: CASSMVSGADNQPQHF
D: .; V: TRBV7-3; size: .; J: TRBJ1-2; DNA: TGTGCCAGCAGCTTAAACAGGGATCAGGGCTACACCTTC; CDR3: CASSLNRDQGYTF
D: TRBD1; V: TRBV6-1; size: .; J: TRBJ1-2; DNA: TGTGCCAGCGTACCGGGACAGAGCTTCTATGGCTACACCTTC; CDR3: CASVPGQSFYGYTF
D: .; V: TRBV12-5; size: .; J: TRBJ2-3; DNA: TGTGCTAGTAAGGACAGCAACACAGATACGCAGTATTTT; CDR3: CASKDSNTDTQYF
D: TRBD2; V: TRBV6-6; size: .; J: TRBJ2-1; DNA: TGTGCCAGCGGACTAGCGGGAGGCAACGAGCAGTTCTTC; CDR3: CASGLAGGNEQFF
D: .; V: TRBV12-5; size: .; J: TRBJ1-5; DNA: TGTGCTAGTGGTTTGATGGAGGGTAATCAGCCCCAGCATTTT; CDR3: CASGLMEGNQPQHF
D: .; V: TRBV5-1; size: .; J: TRBJ2-3; DNA: TGCGCCAGCAGCTTTCTTGGCGGTAGCACAGATACGCAGTATTTT; CDR3: CASSFLGGSTDTQYF
D: TRBD1; V: TRBV4-2; size: .; J: TRBJ1-4; DNA: TGTGCCAGCAGCTTCGGACAGGGGGCTAATGAAAAACTGTTTTTT; CDR3: CASSFGQGANEKLFF
D: .; V: TRBV29-1; size: .; J: TRBJ1-1; DNA: TGCAGCGCTGAGACTCGGGACACTGAAGCTTTCTTT; CDR3: CSAETRDTEAFF
D: .; V: TRBV9; size: few; J: TRBJ2-7; DNA: TGTGCCAGCAGCCCCCGGGTCGCCGAGGACGAGCAGTACTTC; CDR3: CASSPRVAEDEQYF
D: TRBD1; V: TRBV4-3; size: .; J: TRBJ1-6; DNA: TGCGCCAGCAGCCACACTACAGGGGGCAGCAATTCACCCCTCCACTTT; CDR3: CASSHTTGGSNSPLHF
D: .; V: TRBV5-1; size: once; J: TRBJ1-1; DNA: TGCGCCAGCAGCCTAATAGCCGGGACTGAAGCTTTCTTT; CDR3: CASSLIAGTEAFF
D: .; V: TRBV7-9; size: once; J: TRBJ2-5; DNA: TGTGCCAGCAGCTTCAGGACAGCAATGGAGACCCAGTACTTC; CDR3: CASSFRTAMETQYF
D: .; V: TRBV7-2; size: .; J: TRBJ2-7; DNA: TGTGCCAGCAGCTTACCCCAGGGGAATTCCTACGAGCAGTACTTC; CDR3: CASSLPQGNSYEQYF
D: TRBD1; V: TRBV10-3; size: .; J: TRBJ1-2; DNA: TGTGCCATCACCGAACAACCGGGACAGGGGGCCTATGGCTACACCTTC; CDR3: CAITEQPGQGAYGYTF
D: .; V: TRBV4-3; size: .; J: TRBJ2-5; DNA: TGCGCCAGCAGCCAGGTTTCGCGGGACTTC; CDR3: CASSQVSRDF
D: TRBD2; V: TRBV6-5; size: .; J: TRBJ2-7; DNA: TGTGCCAGCAGTTATTTGGCTAGCGGGAGGTACGAGCAGTACTTC; CDR3: CASSYLASGRYEQYF
D: TRBD2; V: TRBV4-1; size: .; J: TRBJ2-3; DNA: TGCGCCAGCAGCCAACTACCCGGCGGGAGAACAGATACGCAGTATTTT; CDR3: CASSQLPGGRTDTQYF
D: TRBD1; V: TRBV7-6; size: few; J: TRBJ2-5; DNA: TGTGCCAGCAGCCCTGTCCCGGACAGGGGGCGAGAGACCCAGTACTTC; CDR3: CASSPVPDRGRETQYF
D: .; V: TRBV30; size: .; J: TRBJ1-2; DNA: TGTGCCTGGAGTCCCGGGGGGACCATCTATGGCTACACCTTC; CDR3: CAWSPGGTIYGYTF
D: .; V: TRBV7-9; size: .; J: TRBJ2-7; DNA: TGTGCCAGCAGTCCCAAGGGGGGGCTAGTCTACGAGCAGTACTTC; CDR3: CASSPKGGLVYEQYF